Detailed here is one TCR beta chain. What it binds is unknown. This specimen comes from a study of long-term antiretroviral therapy in people with HIV. Study in general: Collection dates of the earliest samples fall about a decade before the 2015 immediate-ART recommendation.

Notes on the study in general: Relative to control repertoires, HIV repertoires exhibited narrower CDR3 length ranges.

CDR3 length: 17 amino acids. The V end lost 5 bases, the J end lost 5 bases, and 22 bases lay between the germline ends. The germline V gene has CDR1 SGHVS and CDR2 FQNEAQ. For each donor, at least one pre-ART and at least two post-ART PBMC samples were available. Sequencing relied on immunoSEQ assay v3.0, run at survey level. The data were produced by immunoSEQ multiplex PCR, yet TCRdb's version contains in-frame clones alone and is incomplete. Of over 10,000 clones in the sample, around 77% were seen once. The chain couples TRBV7-8 to TRBJ1-5; a possible D gene is TRBD1 (6 bases). This receptor was identified in a woman between 18 and 29 years old with HIV. Here the sequenced sample was unsorted PBMCs, taken 1.3 years after starting antiretroviral therapy. CDR3 amino acids: CASSPHLAGTYHQPQHF. CDR3 DNA sequence: TGTGCCAGCAGCCCTCACCTCGCCGGGACATATCATCAGCCCCAGCATTTT.